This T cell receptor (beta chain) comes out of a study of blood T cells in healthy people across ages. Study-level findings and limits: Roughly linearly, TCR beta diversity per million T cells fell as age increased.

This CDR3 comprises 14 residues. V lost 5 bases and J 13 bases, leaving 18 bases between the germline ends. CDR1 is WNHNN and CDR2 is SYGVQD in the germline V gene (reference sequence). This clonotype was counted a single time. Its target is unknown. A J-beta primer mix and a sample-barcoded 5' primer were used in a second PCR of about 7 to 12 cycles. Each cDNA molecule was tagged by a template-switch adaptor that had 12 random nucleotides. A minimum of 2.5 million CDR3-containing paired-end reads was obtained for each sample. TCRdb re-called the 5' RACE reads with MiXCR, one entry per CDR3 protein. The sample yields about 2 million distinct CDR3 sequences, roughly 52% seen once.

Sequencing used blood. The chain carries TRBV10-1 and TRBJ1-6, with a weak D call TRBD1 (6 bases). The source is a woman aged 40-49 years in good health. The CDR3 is CASSQQGLGSPLHF. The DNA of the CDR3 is TGCGCCAGCAGTCAACAGGGACTTGGTTCGCCCCTCCACTTT.